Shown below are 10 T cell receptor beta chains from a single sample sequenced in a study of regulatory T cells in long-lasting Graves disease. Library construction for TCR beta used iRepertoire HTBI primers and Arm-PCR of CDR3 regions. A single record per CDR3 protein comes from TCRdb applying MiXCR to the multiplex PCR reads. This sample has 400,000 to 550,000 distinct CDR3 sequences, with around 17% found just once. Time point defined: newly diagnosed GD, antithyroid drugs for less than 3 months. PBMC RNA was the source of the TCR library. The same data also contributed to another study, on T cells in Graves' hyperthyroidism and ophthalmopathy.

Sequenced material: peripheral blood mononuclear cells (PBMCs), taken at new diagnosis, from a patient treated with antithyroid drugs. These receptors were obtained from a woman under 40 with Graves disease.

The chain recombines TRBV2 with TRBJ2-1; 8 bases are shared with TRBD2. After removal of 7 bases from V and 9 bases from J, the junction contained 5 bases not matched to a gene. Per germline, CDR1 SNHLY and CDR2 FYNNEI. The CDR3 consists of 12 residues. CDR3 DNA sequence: TGTGCCAGCAAAGCGGGAGCGGGTGAGCAGTTCTTC. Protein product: CASKAGAGEQFF. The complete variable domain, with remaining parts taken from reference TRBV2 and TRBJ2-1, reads EPEVTQTPSHQVTQMGQEVILRCVPISNHLYFYWYRQILGQKVEFLVSFYNNEISEKSEIFDDQFSVERPDGSNFTLKIRSTKLEDSAMYFCASKAGAGEQFFGPGTRLTVL.

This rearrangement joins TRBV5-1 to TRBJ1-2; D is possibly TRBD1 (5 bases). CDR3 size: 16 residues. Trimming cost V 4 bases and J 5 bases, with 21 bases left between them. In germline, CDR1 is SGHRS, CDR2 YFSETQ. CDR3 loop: CASSQEDTGARYGYTF. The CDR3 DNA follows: TGCGCCAGCAGCCAAGAAGATACCGGGGCCCGATATGGCTACACCTTC.

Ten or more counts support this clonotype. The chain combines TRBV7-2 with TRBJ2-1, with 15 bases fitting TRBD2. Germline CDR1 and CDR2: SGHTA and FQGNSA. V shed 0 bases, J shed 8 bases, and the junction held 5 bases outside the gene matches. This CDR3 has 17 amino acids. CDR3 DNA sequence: TGTGCCAGCAGCTTAGCTTCCGGGACTAGCGGGAGGCATGAGCAGTTCTTC. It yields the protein CASSLASGTSGRHEQFF.

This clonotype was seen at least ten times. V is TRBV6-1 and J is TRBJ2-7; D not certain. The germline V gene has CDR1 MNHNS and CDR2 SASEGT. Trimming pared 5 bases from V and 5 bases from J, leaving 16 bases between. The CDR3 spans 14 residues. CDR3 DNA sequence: TGTGCCAGCAGTCCCCGAAAGCGAAGCGACGAGCAGTACTTC. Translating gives CASSPRKRSDEQYF.

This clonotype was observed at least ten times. The CDR3 nucleotides read TGCAGTGCCACAATACTAGCGGGAGGGAGTAGGATTGGCAATGAGCAGTTCTTC. Translating gives CSATILAGGSRIGNEQFF. The chain recombines TRBV20-1 with TRBJ2-1; 13 nucleotides line up with TRBD2. The CDR3 is 18 residues long. Looked up from germline, CDR1 is DFQATT and CDR2 is SNEGSKA (reference sequence). J lost 6 bases, V lost 6 bases, and 17 bases had no gene match.

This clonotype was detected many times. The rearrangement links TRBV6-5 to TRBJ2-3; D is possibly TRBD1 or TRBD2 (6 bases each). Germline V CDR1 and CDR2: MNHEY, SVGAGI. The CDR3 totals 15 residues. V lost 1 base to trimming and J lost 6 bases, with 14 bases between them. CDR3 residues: CASSYYGGASDTQYF. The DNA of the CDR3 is TGTGCCAGCAGTTACTACGGGGGCGCTAGCGATACGCAGTATTTT.

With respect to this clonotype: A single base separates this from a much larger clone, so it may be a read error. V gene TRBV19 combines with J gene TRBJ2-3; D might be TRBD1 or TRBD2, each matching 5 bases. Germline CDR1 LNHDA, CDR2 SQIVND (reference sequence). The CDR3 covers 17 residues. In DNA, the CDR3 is TGTGCCAGTTGTATATTGGGCCAGGGTAGCGCTACAGATACGCAGTATTTT. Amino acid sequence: CASCILGQGSATDTQYF.

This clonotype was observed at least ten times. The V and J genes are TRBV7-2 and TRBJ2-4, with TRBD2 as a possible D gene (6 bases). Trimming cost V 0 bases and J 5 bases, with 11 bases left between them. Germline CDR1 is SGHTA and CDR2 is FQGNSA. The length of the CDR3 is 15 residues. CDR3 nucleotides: TGTGCCAGCAGCTTAGCGAGTAGCGGAGAAAACATTCAGTACTTC. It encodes CASSLASSGENIQYF.

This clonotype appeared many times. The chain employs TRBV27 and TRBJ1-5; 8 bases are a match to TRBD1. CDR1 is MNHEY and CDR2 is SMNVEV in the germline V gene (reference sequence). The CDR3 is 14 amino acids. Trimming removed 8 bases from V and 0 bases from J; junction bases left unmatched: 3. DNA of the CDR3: TGTGCCAGCGGACAGGGAGGTAGCAATCAGCCCCAGCATTTT. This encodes CASGQGGSNQPQHF.

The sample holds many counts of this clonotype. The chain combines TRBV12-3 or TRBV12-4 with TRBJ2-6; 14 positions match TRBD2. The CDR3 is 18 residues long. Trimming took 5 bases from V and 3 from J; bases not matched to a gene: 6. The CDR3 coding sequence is TGTGCCAGCAGTCTGACTAGCGGGAGGGCCTTTGGGGCCAACGTCCTGACTTTC. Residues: CASSLTSGRAFGANVLTF.